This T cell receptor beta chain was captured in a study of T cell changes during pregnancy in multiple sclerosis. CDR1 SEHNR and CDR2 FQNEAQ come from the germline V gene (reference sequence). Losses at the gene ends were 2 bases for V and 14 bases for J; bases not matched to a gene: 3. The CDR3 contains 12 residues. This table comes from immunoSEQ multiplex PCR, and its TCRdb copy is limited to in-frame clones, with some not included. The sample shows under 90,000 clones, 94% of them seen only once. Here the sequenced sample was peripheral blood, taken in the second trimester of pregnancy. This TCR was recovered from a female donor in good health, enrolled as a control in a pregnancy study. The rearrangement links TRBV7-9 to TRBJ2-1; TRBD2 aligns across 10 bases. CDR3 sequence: CASSLIAGGEFF. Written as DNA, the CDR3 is TGTGCCAGCAGCTTAATAGCGGGAGGTGAGTTCTTC.